These 15 T cell receptor beta chains were sequenced from one sample in a study of cytomegalovirus exposure and HLA in healthy donors. The study ran its PCR with 60 Vbeta and 13 Jbeta primers. The table came from immunoSEQ multiplex PCR; TCRdb's copy has only in-frame clones and leaves some out. The sample lists approximately 150,000 clones, approximately 74% seen once, with 2.8% in the top ten. Input material: PBMCs. The source is a woman younger than 45 in good health and CMV-seronegative.

The rearrangement uses TRBV6-6 and TRBJ1-3, with D maybe TRBD1 (6 bases). Germline V lookup: CDR1 MNHNY, CDR2 SVGAGI (reference sequence). V was clipped by 6 bases and J by 6 bases, with 18 bases between them. This CDR3 region has 15 residues. CDR3 bases: TGTGCCAGCAGGCCCCGGGGGGGGGCGAAAAACACCATATATTTT. Encoded protein: CASRPRGGAKNTIYF.

The genes are TRBV27 and TRBJ2-7, with 14 positions matching TRBD2. The V and J ends lost 5 bases and 3 bases, in that order; junction bases with no gene match: 6. The germline CDR1 and CDR2 sequences are MNHEY and SMNVEV (reference sequence). This CDR3 is built from 16 residues. CDR3 amino acids: CASSPRLAGGHYEQYF. CDR3 nucleotide sequence: TGTGCCAGCAGTCCTAGACTAGCGGGAGGGCACTACGAGCAGTACTTC.

The V and J genes are TRBV7-9 and TRBJ2-3; 12 bases map to TRBD2. CDR3 length: 16 residues. V lost 5 bases and J lost 3; bases outside the gene matches: 6. Germline CDR1 is SEHNR and CDR2 is FQNEAQ (reference sequence). CDR3 in amino acids: CASSPLLAGGTDTQYF. The CDR3 nucleotides are TGTGCCAGCAGCCCCTTACTAGCGGGAGGAACAGATACGCAGTATTTT.

The CDR3 coding sequence is TGTGCCAGCAGTTACTCGAGGGGGTTTGAGACCCAGTACTTC. The encoded protein is CASSYSRGFETQYF. The J gene is TRBJ2-5, the V gene TRBV6-5, with D possibly matching TRBD1 (6 bases). V was shortened by 0 bases and J by 5 bases, with 10 bases between the two germline ends. Germline CDR1 MNHEY, CDR2 SVGAGI. This CDR3 has 14 amino acids.

The V and J genes are TRBV28 and TRBJ1-1; the D is unclear. Trimming took off 4 bases at V and 11 bases at J, with 11 bases between the two ends. The CDR3 covers 11 residues. Germline V CDR1 and CDR2: MDHEN, SYDVKM. CDR3 in amino acids: CASSSILRAFF. In DNA, the CDR3 is TGTGCCAGCAGTTCTATTCTGAGGGCTTTCTTT. Using reference TRBV28 and TRBJ1-1 for the parts outside the CDR3, the full variable domain is DVKVTQSSRYLVKRTGEKVFLECVQDMDHENMFWYRQDPGLGLRLIYFSYDVKMKEKGDIPEGYSVSREKKERFSLILESASTNQTSMYLCASSSILRAFFGQGTRLTVV.

This clone occurred a few times. The V call is TRBV16, the J call TRBJ1-2; D call uncertain. The CDR3 sequence is 14 residues long. Germline loops: CDR1 KGHSY, CDR2 FQNENV. Trimming pared 0 bases from V and 3 bases from J, leaving 8 bases between. The CDR3 DNA is TGTGCCAGCAGCCAATCCGAGGAGTACTATGGCTACACCTTC. Protein product: CASSQSEEYYGYTF. Full variable domain (missing parts from reference TRBV16 and TRBJ1-2): GEEVAQTPKHLVRGEGQKAKLYCAPIKGHSYVFWYQQVLKNEFKFLISFQNENVFDETGMPKERFSAKCLPNSPCSLEIQATKLEDSAVYFCASSQSEEYYGYTFGSGTRLTVV.

A single count supports this clone. The V gene is TRBV29-1, the J gene TRBJ2-7; D is possibly TRBD1 (6 bases). V was trimmed by 4 bases and J by 0 bases, leaving 10 bases between them. This CDR3 comprises 13 residues. CDR1 SQVTM and CDR2 ANQGSEA come from the germline V gene. The CDR3 DNA reads TGCAGCGTTGGGACAGCGAGCTCCTACGAGCAGTACTTC. Protein sequence: CSVGTASSYEQYF.

The chain combines TRBV10-3 with TRBJ1-3; D call uncertain. Germline V CDR1 and CDR2: ENHRY, SYGVKD. The CDR3 is 15 amino acids. V was trimmed by 7 bases and J by 2 bases, leaving 15 bases between them. DNA for the CDR3: TGTGCCATCACGGAGGGTGATGCAGCTGGAAACACCATATATTTT. Its protein product is CAITEGDAAGNTIYF.

The CDR3 sequence: CASSFTGYGYTF. CDR3 DNA sequence: TGTGCCAGCAGCTTTACAGGGTATGGCTACACCTTC. V is TRBV7-2 and J is TRBJ1-2, with D perhaps matching TRBD1 (6 bases). The CDR3 is made up of 12 amino acids. V shed 3 bases and J shed 5 bases, with 7 bases lying between them. Germline V lookup: CDR1 SGHTA, CDR2 FQGNSA.

This sequence joins TRBV27 and TRBJ2-1; perhaps TRBD1 as D (6 bases). Trimming removed 7 bases from V and 6 bases from J, with 13 bases in between. The CDR3 is 13 amino acids. CDR1 and CDR2 from the germline V gene are MNHEY and SMNVEV (reference sequence). Here the CDR3 DNA reads TGTGCCAGCACCAACGGACAGTTCAATGAGCAGTTCTTC. This gives the protein CASTNGQFNEQFF.

This clone was detected only a few times. The V and J genes are TRBV9 and TRBJ2-1; D is possibly TRBD2 (5 bases). The V gene lost 3 bases and the J gene lost 8 bases, with 15 bases spanning the gap. This CDR3 spans 14 amino acids. CDR1 SGDLS and CDR2 YYNGEE come from the germline V gene. The DNA for the CDR3 is TGTGCCAGCAGCGGAGGAGGTATTGGGCATGAGCAGTTCTTC. Amino acid sequence: CASSGGGIGHEQFF. Using reference TRBV9 and TRBJ2-1 for the parts outside the CDR3, the full variable domain is DSGVTQTPKHLITATGQRVTLRCSPRSGDLSVYWYQQSLDQGLQFLIQYYNGEERAKGNILERFSAQQFPDLHSELNLSSLELGDSALYFCASSGGGIGHEQFFGPGTRLTVL.

The V and J genes are TRBV28 and TRBJ2-5; 11 bases line up with TRBD1. The junction had 8 bases not matched to a gene; V was cut back by 3 bases and J by 11 bases. The germline gives CDR1 MDHEN, CDR2 SYDVKM. The CDR3 runs to 14 residues. CDR3 protein: CASSLGTGGGEQYF. CDR3 nucleotides: TGTGCCAGCAGTTTGGGGACAGGGGGTGGTGAGCAGTACTTC.

This chain connects TRBV4-2 to TRBJ2-1, with D possibly being TRBD1 (8 bases). Looked up from germline, CDR1 is LGHNA and CDR2 is YNFKEQ. V lost 3 bases, J lost 8 bases, and 17 bases lay in between. The CDR3 has 15 amino acids. CDR3 sequence reads: CASSHQDREGDEQFF. The CDR3 DNA is TGTGCCAGCAGCCATCAGGACAGGGAGGGAGATGAGCAGTTCTTC.

For the CDR3, the DNA is TGTGCCAGCAGTTTATTCTCCTCTACCCCTGCCCCCCTCTACGAGCAGTACTTC. Translated: CASSLFSSTPAPLYEQYF. The chain couples TRBV28 to TRBJ2-5; D call uncertain. The closer fit of TRBJ2-7 to the DNA end suggests the J call may be wrong. Germline V gives CDR1 MDHEN, CDR2 SYDVKM. The CDR3 has 18 residues.

The chain uses TRBV9 and TRBJ1-2; D is possibly TRBD1 (5 bases). The V and J ends lost 1 base and 5 bases respectively, with 15 bases between them. This CDR3 region has 15 residues. CDR1 SGDLS and CDR2 YYNGEE come from the germline V gene. The CDR3 DNA follows: TGTGCCAGCAGCGTACCCCCCGGGGGAGGGTATGGCTACACCTTC. Protein: CASSVPPGGGYGYTF.